This record concerns one TCR beta chain sequence. Its target is not known. The sample belongs to a study of post-analysis software for immune sequencing data. Study-level information: Secondary progressive, relapsing-remitting and progressive-relapsing multiple sclerosis were among the included disease courses. Study-level points and caveats: There were a few TRBV segments more frequent in patients than controls, and TRBV5-6, TRBV5-1 and TRBV20-1 were among them.

Germline V gene lookup returns CDR1 SGHRS and CDR2 YFSETQ. The CDR3 consists of 16 residues. Deletions cut 0 bases from V and 7 bases from J, with 19 bases between. Libraries were made from TCR beta cDNA, and they carried unique molecular identifiers. Around 460,000 cDNA molecules came from roughly 1 to 10 million T cells. From the PCR reads, TCRdb called clonotypes with MiXCR, one entry per CDR3 protein. The profile shows a few hundred thousand distinct CDR3 sequences, roughly 38% of them singletons. Sequenced input: blood. This clonotype was obtained from a girl aged 5-17 years with multiple sclerosis. The genes are TRBV5-1 and TRBJ2-5; D may match TRBD1 or TRBD2 (6 bases each). This CDR3 is CASSLDRGQVSGTQYF. The CDR3 DNA follows: TGCGCCAGCAGCTTGGATCGGGGGCAGGTATCCGGGACCCAGTACTTC. The full variable domain, with the rest looked up from reference TRBV5-1 and TRBJ2-5, is KAGVTQTPRYLIKTRGQQVTLSCSPISGHRSVSWYQQTPGQGLQFLFEYFSETQRNKGNFPGRFSGRQFSNSRSEMNVSTLELGDSALYLCASSLDRGQVSGTQYFGPGTRLLVL.